The source of this T cell receptor beta chain is a study of shared clonotypes between healthy human individuals. J lost 10 bases, V lost 6 bases, and 13 bases had no gene match. This CDR3 spans 15 amino acids. CDR1 is MNHNS and CDR2 is SASEGT in the germline V gene. About 30,000 T cell genomes, or around 180 ng DNA, went into the sorted-subset replicate PCRs. Here immunoSEQ multiplex PCR was the method, and the copy in TCRdb shows in-frame clones only, minus some. The sample has under 1,100,000 clones, roughly 75% seen once; the top ten hold over 1.3%. This rearrangement joins TRBV6-1 to TRBJ2-4, with TRBD2 matching over 9 bases. Sequences were obtained from memory CD4+ T cells sorted from blood. Subset specified: CD45RA-negative fraction. The receptor's source is a man younger than 30 in good health. The CDR3 DNA sequence: TGTGCCAGCAGCCCTAATCGGGGCGGGGGGGGAATTCAGTACTTC. It encodes CASSPNRGGGGIQYF.